The 5 T cell receptor beta chains listed next were all sequenced from one sample in a study of glioma-infiltrating T cells after dendritic cell vaccination. Time point in this sample: after dendritic cell vaccination, including at tumor progression/relapse. Sequenced by immunoSEQ multiplex PCR; TCRdb stores in-frame clones only, minus some. The profile shows tens of thousands of clones, roughly 85% of them singletons. The specimen comprised blood, sampled after dendritic cell vaccination. The receptors were gathered from a human donor with glioblastoma.

Here the CDR3 DNA reads TGTGCCAGTAGGTACCTAGCGGGAGTAACCGGGGAGCTGTTTTTT. Its protein product is CASRYLAGVTGELFF. The chain combines TRBV19 with TRBJ2-2; 10 nucleotides agree with TRBD2. J lost 5 bases, V lost 6 bases, and 6 bases had no gene match. The CDR3 loop spans 15 amino acids. Germline CDR1 and CDR2: LNHDA and SQIVND (reference sequence).

The V call is TRBV7-9, the J call TRBJ2-1; 12 positions agree with TRBD2. The CDR3 consists of 16 residues. Germline V gene sequence: CDR1 SEHNR, CDR2 FQNEAQ (reference sequence). V dropped 1 base and J dropped 9; count of bases not matched to a gene: 7. The CDR3 loop is CASSLGASGRAPEQFF. The CDR3 DNA is TGTGCCAGCAGCTTAGGGGCTAGCGGGAGGGCCCCTGAGCAGTTCTTC.

The chain has TRBV4-3 and TRBJ2-7; 9 bases are a match to TRBD1. Trimming at V came to 0 bases and at J to 0 bases, leaving 18 bases not matched to a gene. Germline CDR1 and CDR2: LGHNA and YSLEER. This CDR3 region has 21 residues. This chain's CDR3 is CASSQDLGHGESTGGSYEQYF. The CDR3 DNA reads TGCGCCAGCAGCCAAGATCTGGGACATGGGGAGTCGACAGGGGGCTCCTACGAGCAGTACTTC.

J is TRBJ1-5 and V is TRBV19; tentatively, D is TRBD1 (6 bases). The germline V gene has CDR1 LNHDA and CDR2 SQIVND (reference sequence). The V end lost 6 bases, the J end lost 5 bases, and 14 bases lay between the germline ends. The CDR3 consists of 14 residues. CDR3 coding DNA: TGTGCCAGTAGCACAGCAGGGGTGTATCAGCCCCAGCATTTT. It is translated as CASSTAGVYQPQHF.

CDR3 coding DNA: TGTGCCAGCAGCTTGGGTTCAGGGGCGAACGGGGAGCTGTTTTTT. Translation: CASSLGSGANGELFF. The chain joins TRBV7-3 to TRBJ2-2; tentative D call: TRBD1 (6 bases). The CDR3 is made up of 15 amino acids. From germline, CDR1 is SGHTA and CDR2 FQGTGA. Trimming took 3 bases from V and 7 from J, leaving 15 bases between them.